The rows below give T cell receptor beta chains drawn from one sample of a study of Graves' ophthalmopathy and Graves' hyperthyroidism. TCRdb fed the multiplex PCR reads into MiXCR, producing one record per CDR3 protein. The profile covers hundreds of thousands of distinct CDR3 sequences, with 35% to 45% appearing a single time and 3% to 4% taken by the ten largest. Source material: peripheral blood. These receptors came from an adult man with Graves' ophthalmopathy. Both conserved end residues are part of each CDR3. Fields, in order: CDR3 length, clone size, V gene, J gene, D gene, CDR3 DNA, CDR3 protein. The D gene is left open where the match is weak. A clone size is listed for some rows: how often the clone was seen (once, few, many), or a class if it is expanded.

12	many	TRBV2	TRBJ2-7	-	TGTGCCAGCAGGTACACCGCCTACGAGCAGTACTTC	CASRYTAYEQYF
14	once	TRBV5-1	TRBJ2-1	TRBD1	TGCACCAGCAGCCAATCAACAGGGGACAATGAGCAGTTCTTC	CTSSQSTGDNEQFF
12	-	TRBV2	TRBJ1-1	-	TGTGCTCGCCCGACGGTTAACACTGAAGCTTTCTTT	CARPTVNTEAFF
17	-	TRBV20-1	TRBJ1-6	-	TGCAGTGCTAGAGATGGTGGGACGGGCTTCTATAATTCACCCCTCCACTTT	CSARDGGTGFYNSPLHF
15	-	TRBV15	TRBJ1-1	-	TGTGCCACCACCGGTGACAGAGATCGAACAACTGAAGCTTTCTTT	CATTGDRDRTTEAFF
17	many	TRBV15	TRBJ1-5	TRBD1	TGTGCCACCAGCAGAGAATTAGGCAGGGGGGGGAATCAGCCCCAGCATTTT	CATSRELGRGGNQPQHF
11	-	TRBV29-1	TRBJ1-2	TRBD1	TGCAGTTTGCGGACAGGGTATGGCTACACCTTC	CSLRTGYGYTF
13	-	TRBV9	TRBJ1-1	TRBD1	TGTGCCAGCAGCGGGACAGGGGCGACTGAAGCTTTCTTT	CASSGTGATEAFF
11	many	TRBV20-1	TRBJ1-1	TRBD1	TGCAGTGCTCCGTGGACAGGTGAAGCTTTCTTT	CSAPWTGEAFF
16	-	TRBV19	TRBJ1-6	-	TGTGCCAGTAGTGTATTACTTGGACAGCGGAATTCACCCCTCCACTTT	CASSVLLGQRNSPLHF
12	many	TRBV29-1	TRBJ2-7	-	TGCAGCGTTGAAGTCAGGGACCACGAGCAGTACTTC	CSVEVRDHEQYF
14	-	TRBV4-3	TRBJ2-7	TRBD2	TGCGCCAGCAGCCAATCTAGCGGTGCCTACGAGCAGTACTTC	CASSQSSGAYEQYF
16	-	TRBV7-9	TRBJ1-5	-	TGTGCCAGCAGAGCCGACAGTTGGACGGGCAATCAGCCCCAGCATTTT	CASRADSWTGNQPQHF
15	many	TRBV5-1	TRBJ1-1	TRBD1	TGCGCCAGCAGCATGGACAGGTCTTTGAACACTGAAGCTTTCTTT	CASSMDRSLNTEAFF
14	many	TRBV29-1	TRBJ2-2	-	TGCAGCGTTGAAGGTGGGGTGAACACCGGGGAGCTGTTTTTT	CSVEGGVNTGELFF
11	many	TRBV10-3	TRBJ1-1	-	TGTGCCATCAGGGGTGGCACTGAAGCTTTCTTT	CAIRGGTEAFF
10	-	TRBV10-3	TRBJ1-2	-	TGTGCCATCAGCCCCGGGAGTTCCACCTTC	CAISPGSSTF
12	few	TRBV30	TRBJ1-3	-	TGTGCCTGGAGTACCTCTGGAAACACCATATATTTT	CAWSTSGNTIYF
13	many	TRBV7-9	TRBJ1-4	-	TGTGCCAGCAGAGATCCGGGACAAGAAAAACTGTTTTTT	CASRDPGQEKLFF
14	many	TRBV29-1	TRBJ1-1	-	TGCAGCGTTGAGAGGAGGGGAAAGGGGACTGAAGCTTTCTTT	CSVERRGKGTEAFF
13	many	TRBV7-2	TRBJ1-4	-	TGTGCCAGCAGCGAAAGCCATAATGAAAAACTGTTTTTT	CASSESHNEKLFF
16	-	TRBV7-9	TRBJ1-4	TRBD1	TGTGCCAGCAGCCTCTCGAATTGGGACAGCAACGAAAAACTGTTTTTT	CASSLSNWDSNEKLFF
12	-	TRBV6-5	TRBJ1-5	-	TGTGCCAGCAGTTACAACACTCAGCCCCAGCATTTT	CASSYNTQPQHF
13	-	TRBV29-1	TRBJ1-2	TRBD1	TGCAGCGTTACCGGACAGGCCAACTATGGCTACACCTTC	CSVTGQANYGYTF